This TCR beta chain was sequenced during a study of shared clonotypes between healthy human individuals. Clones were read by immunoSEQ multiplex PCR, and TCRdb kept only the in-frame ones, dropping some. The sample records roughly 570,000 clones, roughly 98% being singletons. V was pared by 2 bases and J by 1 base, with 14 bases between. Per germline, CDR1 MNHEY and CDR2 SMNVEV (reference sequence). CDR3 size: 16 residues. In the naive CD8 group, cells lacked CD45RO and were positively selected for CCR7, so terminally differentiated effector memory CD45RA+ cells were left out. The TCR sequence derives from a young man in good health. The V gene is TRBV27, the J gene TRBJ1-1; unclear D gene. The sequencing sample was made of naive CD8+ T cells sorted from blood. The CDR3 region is CASSLRFGRSNTEAFF. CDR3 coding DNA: TGTGCCAGCAGTTTAAGGTTCGGCAGGTCGAACACTGAAGCTTTCTTT.